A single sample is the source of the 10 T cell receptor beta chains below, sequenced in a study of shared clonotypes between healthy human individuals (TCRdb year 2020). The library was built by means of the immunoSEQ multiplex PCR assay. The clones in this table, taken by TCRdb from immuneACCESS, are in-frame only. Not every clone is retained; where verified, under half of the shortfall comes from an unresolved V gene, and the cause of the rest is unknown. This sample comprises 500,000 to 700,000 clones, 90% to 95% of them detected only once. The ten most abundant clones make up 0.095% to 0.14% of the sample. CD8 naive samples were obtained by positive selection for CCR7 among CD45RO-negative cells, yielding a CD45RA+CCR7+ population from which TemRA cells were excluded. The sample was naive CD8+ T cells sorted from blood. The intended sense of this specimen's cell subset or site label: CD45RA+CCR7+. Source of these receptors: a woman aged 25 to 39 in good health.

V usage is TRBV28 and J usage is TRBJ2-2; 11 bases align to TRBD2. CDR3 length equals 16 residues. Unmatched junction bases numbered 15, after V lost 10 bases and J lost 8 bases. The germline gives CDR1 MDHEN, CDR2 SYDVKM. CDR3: CATASVLAGVGGELFF. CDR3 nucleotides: TGTGCCACCGCCTCGGTACTAGCGGGAGTCGGGGGGGAGCTGTTTTTT.

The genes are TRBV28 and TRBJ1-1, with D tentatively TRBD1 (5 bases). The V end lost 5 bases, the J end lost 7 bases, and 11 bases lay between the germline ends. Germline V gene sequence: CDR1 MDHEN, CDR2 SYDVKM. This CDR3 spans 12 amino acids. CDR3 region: CASSPQTDEAFF. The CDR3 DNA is TGTGCCAGCAGTCCGCAGACAGATGAAGCTTTCTTT.

The CDR3 DNA follows: TGTGCCAGCAGTTCCATCCCCTACGAGCAGTACTTC. The encoded protein is CASSSIPYEQYF. This chain connects TRBV2 to TRBJ2-7; D gene uncertain. V dropped 5 bases and J dropped 2 bases, with 7 bases sitting between them. CDR3 length: 12 residues. Per the germline V gene, CDR1 is SNHLY and CDR2 is FYNNEI.

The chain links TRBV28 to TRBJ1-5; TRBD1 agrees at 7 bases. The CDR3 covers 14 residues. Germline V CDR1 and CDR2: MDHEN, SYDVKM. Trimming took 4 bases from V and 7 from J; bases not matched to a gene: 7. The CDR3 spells CASSSPQGSQPQHF. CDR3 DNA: TGTGCCAGCAGTTCTCCACAGGGGAGCCAGCCCCAGCATTTT.

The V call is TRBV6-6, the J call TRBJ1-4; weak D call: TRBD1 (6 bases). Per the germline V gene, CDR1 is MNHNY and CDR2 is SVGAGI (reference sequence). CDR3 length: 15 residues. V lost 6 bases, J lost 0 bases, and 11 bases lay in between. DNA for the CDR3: TGTGCCAGCAGCTTCACAGGGACAACTAATGAAAAACTGTTTTTT. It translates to CASSFTGTTNEKLFF.

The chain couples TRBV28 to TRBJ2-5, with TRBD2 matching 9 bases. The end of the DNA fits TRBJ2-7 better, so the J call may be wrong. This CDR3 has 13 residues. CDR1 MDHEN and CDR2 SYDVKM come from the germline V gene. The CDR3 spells CASRTSASYEQYF. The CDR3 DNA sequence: TGTGCCAGCCGGACTAGCGCGTCCTACGAGCAGTACTTC.

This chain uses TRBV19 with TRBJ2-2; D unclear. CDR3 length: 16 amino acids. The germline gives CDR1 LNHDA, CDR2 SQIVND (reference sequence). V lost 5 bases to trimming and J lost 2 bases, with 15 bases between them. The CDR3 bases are TGTGCCAGTAGTGGGGTCTTAATCCTAAACACCGGGGAGCTGTTTTTT. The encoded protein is CASSGVLILNTGELFF.

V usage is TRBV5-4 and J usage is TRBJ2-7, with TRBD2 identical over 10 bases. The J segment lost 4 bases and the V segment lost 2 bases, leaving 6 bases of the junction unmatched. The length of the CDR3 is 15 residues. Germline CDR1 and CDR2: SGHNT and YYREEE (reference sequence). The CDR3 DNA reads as TGTGCCAGCAGCTTAGCGGGAGGGCCGGGGTACGAGCAGTACTTC. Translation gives CASSLAGGPGYEQYF. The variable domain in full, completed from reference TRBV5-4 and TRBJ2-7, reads ETGVTQSPTHLIKTRGQQVTLRCSSQSGHNTVSWYQQALGQGPQFIFQYYREEENGRGNFPPRFSGLQFPNYSSELNVNALELDDSALYLCASSLAGGPGYEQYFGPGTRLTVT.

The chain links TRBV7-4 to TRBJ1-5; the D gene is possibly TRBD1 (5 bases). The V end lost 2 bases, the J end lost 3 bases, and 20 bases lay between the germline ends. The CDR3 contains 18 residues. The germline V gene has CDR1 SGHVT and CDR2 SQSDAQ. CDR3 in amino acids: CASSLPARGFEFNQPQHF. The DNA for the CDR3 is TGTGCCAGCAGCTTACCGGCGCGGGGCTTCGAGTTCAATCAGCCCCAGCATTTT. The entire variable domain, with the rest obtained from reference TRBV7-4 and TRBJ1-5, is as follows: GAGVSQSPRYKVAKRGRDVALRCDSISGHVTLYWYRQTLGQGSEVLTYSQSDAQRDKSGRPSGRFSAERPERSVSTLKIQRTEQGDSAVYLCASSLPARGFEFNQPQHFGDGTRLSIL.

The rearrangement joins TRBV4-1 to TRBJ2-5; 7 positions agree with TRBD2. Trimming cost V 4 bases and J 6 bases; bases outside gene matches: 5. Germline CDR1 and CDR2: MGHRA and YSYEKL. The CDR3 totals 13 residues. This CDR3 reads CASSLSGLKTQYF. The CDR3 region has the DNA TGCGCCAGCAGCCTTAGCGGGCTGAAGACCCAGTACTTC.